Listed below are T cell receptor beta chains from one sample, sequenced in a study of cytomegalovirus exposure and HLA in healthy donors. Sequencing was performed with immunoSEQ multiplex PCR; in TCRdb, only in-frame clones are kept and a portion is missing. This sample has 35,000 to 45,000 clones, with over 60% found just once. Sequencing used PBMCs. Receptors were obtained from a man younger than 45 in good health and CMV-seronegative. CDR3s include the opening cysteine and the closing phenylalanine or tryptophan. D genes are given only for firm matches. For some rows the clone size is stated as once, few or many, or as a class when expanded; others skip it.

v_gene: TRBV10-1; abundance: .; j_gene: TRBJ2-5; d_gene: .; CDR3nt: TGCGCCAGCAGCCCGCTTAGCCGTGGGGAGACCCAGTACTTC; CDR3aa: CASSPLSRGETQYF
v_gene: TRBV28; abundance: .; j_gene: TRBJ2-7; d_gene: .; CDR3nt: TGTGCCAGCAGTTCTCTGAATGGACAGCTCTACGAGCAGTACTTC; CDR3aa: CASSSLNGQLYEQYF
v_gene: TRBV5-4; abundance: .; j_gene: TRBJ1-4; d_gene: TRBD1; CDR3nt: TGTGCCAGCAGCCTGGGAGGACAGGGCGGTGAAAAACTGTTTTTT; CDR3aa: CASSLGGQGGEKLFF
v_gene: TRBV4-1; abundance: few; j_gene: TRBJ1-6; d_gene: TRBD1; CDR3nt: TGCGCCAGCCACAGGACAGGGGTGAATTCACCCCTCCACTTT; CDR3aa: CASHRTGVNSPLHF
v_gene: TRBV11-2; abundance: .; j_gene: TRBJ2-7; d_gene: .; CDR3nt: TGTGCCAGCAGCTTCGACCGGCCGGGGTACGAGCAGTACTTC; CDR3aa: CASSFDRPGYEQYF
v_gene: TRBV4-2; abundance: .; j_gene: TRBJ1-2; d_gene: .; CDR3nt: TGTGCCAGCAGCCAAGATCTTTTTGACTATGGCTACACCTTC; CDR3aa: CASSQDLFDYGYTF
v_gene: TRBV5-1; abundance: .; j_gene: TRBJ1-1; d_gene: TRBD1; CDR3nt: TGCGCCAGCAGCTTGGAGCTAGGGACAGGGGAAGCTTTCTTT; CDR3aa: CASSLELGTGEAFF
v_gene: TRBV29-1; abundance: .; j_gene: TRBJ2-6; d_gene: .; CDR3nt: TGCAGCGTTGGTGGAGACGACTCTGGGGCCAACGTCCTGACTTTC; CDR3aa: CSVGGDDSGANVLTF
v_gene: TRBV5-1; abundance: .; j_gene: TRBJ1-2; d_gene: TRBD1; CDR3nt: TGCGCCAGCAGCACCCGGGACAGACGGGATGGCTACACCTTC; CDR3aa: CASSTRDRRDGYTF
v_gene: TRBV11-2; abundance: .; j_gene: TRBJ2-2; d_gene: TRBD1; CDR3nt: TGTGCCAGCAGCTGGACAGGGTGGCCCGGGGAGCTGTTTTTT; CDR3aa: CASSWTGWPGELFF
v_gene: TRBV6-5; abundance: .; j_gene: TRBJ2-2; d_gene: .; CDR3nt: TGTGCCAGCAGCCGACAGATCTATAGGACCGGGGAGCTGTTTTTT; CDR3aa: CASSRQIYRTGELFF
v_gene: TRBV25-1; abundance: .; j_gene: TRBJ2-1; d_gene: .; CDR3nt: TGTGCCAGCAGGACTACAGGGTACAATGAGCAGTTCTTC; CDR3aa: CASRTTGYNEQFF
v_gene: TRBV6-4; abundance: .; j_gene: TRBJ2-3; d_gene: TRBD2; CDR3nt: TGTGCCAGCAGTGACTCGCGGGGGGCCACAGATACGCAGTATTTT; CDR3aa: CASSDSRGATDTQYF
v_gene: TRBV6-6; abundance: .; j_gene: TRBJ2-7; d_gene: .; CDR3nt: TGTGCCAGCAGTTACGAGGACAGTAGCTCCTACGAGCAGTACTTC; CDR3aa: CASSYEDSSSYEQYF
v_gene: TRBV6-5; abundance: once; j_gene: TRBJ2-7; d_gene: .; CDR3nt: TGTGCCAGCAGTTACGGCTCTTCGTCCTACGAGCAGTACTTC; CDR3aa: CASSYGSSSYEQYF
v_gene: TRBV9; abundance: .; j_gene: TRBJ1-2; d_gene: TRBD1; CDR3nt: TGTGCCAGCAGCGACCCGGGACAGGGTGATGGCTACACCTTC; CDR3aa: CASSDPGQGDGYTF
v_gene: TRBV11-2; abundance: .; j_gene: TRBJ1-2; d_gene: .; CDR3nt: TGTGCCAGCAGCTTAGTTTCCGGGTATGGCTACACCTTC; CDR3aa: CASSLVSGYGYTF
v_gene: TRBV7-8; abundance: .; j_gene: TRBJ1-1; d_gene: .; CDR3nt: TGTGCCAGCAGCTCGTACAAACAGAGCATGAACACTGAAGCTTTCTTT; CDR3aa: CASSSYKQSMNTEAFF
v_gene: TRBV9; abundance: .; j_gene: TRBJ2-3; d_gene: TRBD1; CDR3nt: TGTGCCAGCAGCCCAAGACAGGGTTCAGCAGATACGCAGTATTTT; CDR3aa: CASSPRQGSADTQYF
v_gene: TRBV7-9; abundance: .; j_gene: TRBJ1-2; d_gene: TRBD1; CDR3nt: TGTGCCAGCAGCTCGGGTTCAGGACAGGGTGGTGGCTACACCTTC; CDR3aa: CASSSGSGQGGGYTF
v_gene: TRBV5-4; abundance: few; j_gene: TRBJ2-3; d_gene: .; CDR3nt: TGTGCCAGCAGCTTGGGCGGTGGCGAGACGGGGACGCAGTATTTT; CDR3aa: CASSLGGGETGTQYF
v_gene: TRBV15; abundance: .; j_gene: TRBJ2-7; d_gene: TRBD2; CDR3nt: TGTGCCACCAGCAGAGATCCCGGGGGGTCCTACGAGCAGTACTTC; CDR3aa: CATSRDPGGSYEQYF
v_gene: TRBV6-5; abundance: few; j_gene: TRBJ2-7; d_gene: .; CDR3nt: TGTGCCAGCACCTCAGGGATTTCCTACGAGCAGTACTTC; CDR3aa: CASTSGISYEQYF
v_gene: TRBV4-2; abundance: .; j_gene: TRBJ1-1; d_gene: .; CDR3nt: TGTGCCAGCAAAACGCAGATGAACACTGAAGCTTTCTTT; CDR3aa: CASKTQMNTEAFF
v_gene: TRBV14; abundance: .; j_gene: TRBJ2-1; d_gene: .; CDR3nt: TGTGCCAGCAGCCAAGATCGGGCGGTACAGGGCCCTTTCCATGAGCAGTTCTTC; CDR3aa: CASSQDRAVQGPFHEQFF
v_gene: TRBV4-1; abundance: .; j_gene: TRBJ1-6; d_gene: .; CDR3nt: TGCGCCAGCAGCCAAGATACCCAGGAGGAGTCACCCCTCCACTTT; CDR3aa: CASSQDTQEESPLHF
v_gene: TRBV7-9; abundance: .; j_gene: TRBJ2-6; d_gene: .; CDR3nt: TGTGCCAGCAGCACATACAGGGCTGGGGCCAACGTCCTGACTTTC; CDR3aa: CASSTYRAGANVLTF
v_gene: TRBV2; abundance: .; j_gene: TRBJ2-1; d_gene: .; CDR3nt: TGTGCCAGCAGTGACCCTACAGACAATGAGCAGTTCTTC; CDR3aa: CASSDPTDNEQFF
v_gene: TRBV7-8; abundance: few; j_gene: TRBJ1-1; d_gene: .; CDR3nt: TGTGCCAGCAGCTTAGTCGAAGGAGCTGAAGCTTTCTTT; CDR3aa: CASSLVEGAEAFF
v_gene: TRBV4-1; abundance: .; j_gene: TRBJ1-5; d_gene: .; CDR3nt: TGCGCCAGCAGCCAAGATTTTGGGACTCTTAATCAGCCCCAGCATTTT; CDR3aa: CASSQDFGTLNQPQHF
v_gene: TRBV7-9; abundance: .; j_gene: TRBJ2-2; d_gene: .; CDR3nt: TGTGCCAGCAGCGCCCGGGAGACTGGGGAGCTGTTTTTT; CDR3aa: CASSARETGELFF
v_gene: TRBV5-4; abundance: few; j_gene: TRBJ1-4; d_gene: .; CDR3nt: TGTGCCAGCAGCTCCCTTGTAGGGGGAGCTGAGGAAAAACTGTTTTTT; CDR3aa: CASSSLVGGAEEKLFF
v_gene: TRBV18; abundance: .; j_gene: TRBJ2-7; d_gene: .; CDR3nt: TGTGCCAGCTCACCGGCGGGTATAGTTGAGCAGTACTTC; CDR3aa: CASSPAGIVEQYF
v_gene: TRBV28; abundance: .; j_gene: TRBJ1-5; d_gene: .; CDR3nt: TGTGCCAGCAGACCCGGACAGTTAAATCAGCCCCAGCATTTT; CDR3aa: CASRPGQLNQPQHF
v_gene: TRBV6-5; abundance: .; j_gene: TRBJ1-1; d_gene: .; CDR3nt: TGTGCCAGCAGTTCCCCGCGGGCTTCGAACACTGAAGCTTTCTTT; CDR3aa: CASSSPRASNTEAFF
v_gene: TRBV5-1; abundance: .; j_gene: TRBJ2-4; d_gene: .; CDR3nt: TGCGCCAGCAGCGAAGGTCAGGGGTCTCGTTACTTC; CDR3aa: CASSEGQGSRYF
v_gene: TRBV28; abundance: once; j_gene: TRBJ1-2; d_gene: TRBD1; CDR3nt: TGTGCCAGCAGTGACAGGGGTGAAGGCTACACCTTC; CDR3aa: CASSDRGEGYTF
v_gene: TRBV7-8; abundance: few; j_gene: TRBJ1-1; d_gene: TRBD1; CDR3nt: TGTGCCAGCAGCCGACAGGGCACTGAAGCTTTCTTT; CDR3aa: CASSRQGTEAFF
v_gene: TRBV10-1; abundance: .; j_gene: TRBJ2-3; d_gene: .; CDR3nt: TGCGCCAGCAGTGATCCCAGGGTCCACACAGATACGCAGTATTTT; CDR3aa: CASSDPRVHTDTQYF
v_gene: TRBV28; abundance: .; j_gene: TRBJ2-2; d_gene: .; CDR3nt: TGTGCCAGCAGTTTCGTCGGGGTTAACACCGGGGAGCTGTTTTTT; CDR3aa: CASSFVGVNTGELFF
v_gene: TRBV9; abundance: .; j_gene: TRBJ1-1; d_gene: .; CDR3nt: TGTGCCAGCAGCGTGCAGGGTAACACTGAAGCTTTCTTT; CDR3aa: CASSVQGNTEAFF
v_gene: TRBV5-1; abundance: .; j_gene: TRBJ1-2; d_gene: TRBD1; CDR3nt: TGCGCCAGCAGCGGAGGGACAGCCGGGGGCTACACCTTC; CDR3aa: CASSGGTAGGYTF
v_gene: TRBV15; abundance: .; j_gene: TRBJ2-3; d_gene: TRBD2; CDR3nt: TGTGCCACCGAGCGGGGGAGGGATACGCAGTATTTT; CDR3aa: CATERGRDTQYF
v_gene: TRBV29-1; abundance: .; j_gene: TRBJ2-4; d_gene: TRBD2; CDR3nt: TGCAGCGTTGAAGGGCTAGCGGGAGTGGGGAACATTCAGTACTTC; CDR3aa: CSVEGLAGVGNIQYF
v_gene: TRBV7-8; abundance: .; j_gene: TRBJ1-6; d_gene: TRBD1; CDR3nt: TGTGCCAGCAGCTTAGCTCAGGGGGTGAATTCACCCCTCCACTTT; CDR3aa: CASSLAQGVNSPLHF
v_gene: TRBV9; abundance: .; j_gene: TRBJ1-4; d_gene: .; CDR3nt: TGTGCCAGCAGCGTTACTAGCGGGAGGGCCCGAGAAAAACTGTTTTTT; CDR3aa: CASSVTSGRAREKLFF
v_gene: TRBV6-1; abundance: .; j_gene: TRBJ1-5; d_gene: .; CDR3nt: TGTGCCAGCAGTCGCGGGGGGCCCAATCAGCCCCAGCATTTT; CDR3aa: CASSRGGPNQPQHF
v_gene: TRBV4-1; abundance: .; j_gene: TRBJ2-7; d_gene: TRBD1; CDR3nt: TGCGCCAGCAGCGGCACCCCCGGGACAGGGTTTAACGAGCAGTACTTC; CDR3aa: CASSGTPGTGFNEQYF
v_gene: TRBV6-5; abundance: .; j_gene: TRBJ2-3; d_gene: .; CDR3nt: TGTGCCAGCAGCCGACACATCACAGATACGCAGTATTTT; CDR3aa: CASSRHITDTQYF
v_gene: TRBV28; abundance: .; j_gene: TRBJ1-4; d_gene: .; CDR3nt: TGTGCCAGCAGGTTTCGGCAGACAACTGAAAAACTGTTTTTT; CDR3aa: CASRFRQTTEKLFF
v_gene: TRBV29-1; abundance: once; j_gene: TRBJ2-3; d_gene: TRBD2; CDR3nt: TGCAGCGTTGTCGGACGGGGGGACACAGATACGCAGTATTTT; CDR3aa: CSVVGRGDTDTQYF
v_gene: TRBV28; abundance: .; j_gene: TRBJ1-1; d_gene: .; CDR3nt: TGTGCCAGCAGTTTTGCAGGACTCATGAACACTGAAGCTTTCTTT; CDR3aa: CASSFAGLMNTEAFF
v_gene: TRBV29-1; abundance: .; j_gene: TRBJ2-5; d_gene: .; CDR3nt: TGCAGCGTTGGGCCCCAAGAGACCCAGTACTTC; CDR3aa: CSVGPQETQYF